The entry below gives a single TCR beta chain sequence along with its context. The sample carries other DNA sequences with the same CDR3. This entry is derived from a study of blood T cell repertoires in COVID-19. Across the study: Acute and convalescent COVID-19 specimens originated in the United States, Italy and Spain. PBMCs, B-cell-depleted T cells, or T cells were the source of the cDNA or gDNA that made up the material.

Original processing methods: Amplification with reference gene primers provided the estimates of nucleated cell counts. Assay: immunoSEQ multiplex PCR; the TCRdb copy retains only in-frame clones and omits some. From that table come the V and J calls and clone size; the DNA was used to work out D and trimming. The sample has around 110,000 clones, 84% seen once; the top ten hold around 4.2%. The source of this sequence is a human donor in a cohort sampled during active COVID-19. Material: peripheral blood.

CDR3 residues: CASSVASGGRAGELFF. The CDR3 DNA sequence: TGTGCCAGCAGCGTAGCATCCGGGGGGAGGGCAGGGGAGCTGTTTTTT. This chain links TRBV9 with TRBJ2-2; 7 positions match TRBD2. V was pared by 0 bases and J by 8 bases, with 10 bases of the junction left unmatched. This CDR3 comprises 16 residues. Germline V gene lookup returns CDR1 SGDLS and CDR2 YYNGEE.